This T cell receptor beta chain is from a study of blood T cells in healthy people across ages. Study in general: Capture via template switching afforded approximately one barcoded beta molecule per two T cells. General study points: Among T cells, TCR beta diversity per million cells dropped roughly linearly as age rose. Diversity estimates from one million T cells were considered underestimates.

V dropped 4 bases and J dropped 10; count of bases not matched to a gene: 10. There are 14 residues in the CDR3. Germline V lookup: CDR1 SGDLS, CDR2 YYNGEE. Using a J-beta primer mix together with a sample-barcoded 5' primer, a second PCR was run for roughly 7 to 12 cycles. A template-switch adaptor that had 12 random nucleotides put a tag on each cDNA molecule. MiXCR was run by TCRdb on the 5' RACE reads, yielding one entry per CDR3 protein. The sample records roughly 1,300,000 distinct CDR3 sequences, roughly 60% being singletons. As concerns this clonotype: Its antigen is still unknown.

The TCR comes from a man aged 18 to 29 in good health. Source material: blood. The chain recombines TRBV9 with TRBJ2-7, with 11 bases identical to TRBD1. This chain's CDR3 is CASSRTGGLEIQYF. In DNA form, the CDR3 reads TGTGCCAGCAGCCGGACAGGGGGCTTGGAGATCCAGTACTTC.